One sample yielded the 32 T cell receptor beta chains listed below, sequenced in a study of tissue T cells after allogeneic stem cell transplantation. The assay was immunoSEQ multiplex PCR, and TCRdb's table has in-frame clones only and misses some. The sample shows thousands of clones, about 62% of them seen only once. The sequenced material came from gut tissue. These receptors were obtained from a female BALB/c mouse in good health. Strain haplotype (MHC): H2-d.

About this clone itself: Gene names refer to mouse genes. The sequence runs out 1 residue before the end of the CDR3; the remainder is reconstructed from the germline J gene. The chain couples TRBV1 to TRBJ2-3; the D is unclear. There are 13 residues in the CDR3. Germline CDR1 and CDR2: NSQYPW and LRSPGD (reference sequence). The V end lost 1 base, the J end lost 1 base, and 3 bases lay between the germline ends. The CDR3 sequence is CTCSAGGAETLYF. The CDR3 DNA, read in part, is TGCACCTGCAGTGCAGGCGGTGCAGAAACGCTGTAT.

As for this clone: Here the gene names and germline are mouse. The observed sequence ends 1 residue before the CDR3 terminus, with the missing tail filled in from the germline J gene. The genes are TRBV13-2 and TRBJ2-5; 8 bases match TRBD1. V trimming: 2 bases; J trimming: 8 bases; junction bases outside the gene matches: 1. The CDR3 has 12 residues. Germline V gives CDR1 NNHNN, CDR2 SYGAGS (reference sequence). The CDR3 DNA, read in part, is TGTGCCAGCGGTGAGACAGGGGCCACCCAGTAC. This translates into CASGETGATQY. The CDR3 in its entirety is CASGETGATQYF.

Remarks on this clone: Mouse germline and gene names are used. The read is 1 residue too short to cover the CDR3 end, so that end is filled in from the germline J gene. The chain uses TRBV20 and TRBJ2-5; weak D call: TRBD1 (6 bases). V shed 0 bases and J shed 2 bases, with 9 bases lying between them. Germline lookup yields CDR1 GFQATS and CDR2 STVNSAI. The CDR3 runs 14 residues. The chain's CDR3 is CGARDRGGQDTQYF. Incomplete CDR3 DNA: TGTGGTGCTAGGGATCGAGGGGGCCAAGACACCCAGTAC. Looking up the rest from reference TRBV20 and TRBJ2-5 gives the full variable domain: GALVYQYPRRTICKSGTSMRMECQAVGFQATSVAWYRQSPQKTFELIALSTVNSAIKYEQNFTQEKFPISHPNLSFSSMTVLNAYLEDRGLYLCGARDRGGQDTQYFGPGTRLLVL.

Notes on this clone: Gene names refer to mouse genes. The CDR3 DNA, read in part, is TGTGCTAGCAGCCCGGGACAGGGGGCGAACTCCGACTACACC. This encodes CASSPGQGANSDYT. The full-length CDR3 reads as CASSPGQGANSDYTF. V is TRBV29 and J is TRBJ1-2; 12 bases are shared with TRBD1. The read falls 1 residue short of the CDR3 end, and the missing part is taken from the germline J gene. Germline V lookup: CDR1 MSHET, CDR2 SYDVDS. This CDR3 comprises 15 residues. The V gene end was trimmed by 6 bases and the J gene end by 2 bases; junction bases not matched to a gene: 4. The complete variable domain, with remaining parts taken from reference TRBV29 and TRBJ1-2, reads DMKVTQMPRYLIKRMGENVLLECGQDMSHETMYWYRQDPGLGLQLIYISYDVDSNSEGDIPKGYRVSRKKREHFSLILDSAKTNQTSVYFCASSPGQGANSDYTFGSGTRLLVI.

On this clone: The genes are named according to mouse. The read is 1 residue too short to cover the CDR3 end, so that end is filled in from the germline J gene. The rearrangement links TRBV5 to TRBJ1-6; perhaps TRBD1 as D (6 bases). TRBJ1-6 is recorded as an ORF, its role being uncertain. Germline-derived CDR1 and CDR2 are LGHNA and YNLKQL (reference sequence). The CDR3 has 17 amino acids. The V and J ends lost 0 bases and 2 bases respectively, with 11 bases between them. The CDR3 loop is CASSQDSRGAYNSPLYF. The sequenced part of the CDR3 DNA is TGTGCCAGCAGCCAAGATAGCAGGGGAGCCTATAATTCGCCCCTCTAC.

Comments on this clone: Gene and germline names: mouse. The read halts 1 residue ahead of the CDR3 end, with the missing end drawn from the germline J gene. The chain employs TRBV5 and TRBJ2-3; 10 positions agree with TRBD1. Per germline, CDR1 LGHNA and CDR2 YNLKQL (reference sequence). The CDR3 spans 17 residues. V was pared by 0 bases and J by 3 bases, with 6 bases of the junction left unmatched. The CDR3 bases that were read are TGTGCCAGCAGCCAAGAATGGGACAGGGGATGGGCAGAAACGCTGTAT. It codes for CASSQEWDRGWAETLY. The whole CDR3 reads CASSQEWDRGWAETLYF.

About this clone itself: The genes are named according to mouse. The sequence runs out 1 residue before the end of the CDR3; the remainder is reconstructed from the germline J gene. The chain links TRBV5 to TRBJ2-7; D is perhaps TRBD2 (5 bases). Germline-derived CDR1 and CDR2 are LGHNA and YNLKQL (reference sequence). Trimming cost V 4 bases and J 4 bases, with 11 bases left between them. This CDR3 comprises 13 residues. Incomplete CDR3 DNA: TGTGCCAGCAGCCCCGGACTCTCATATGAACAGTAC. Translation: CASSPGLSYEQY. The CDR3 in full is CASSPGLSYEQYF.

Of note for this clone: Genes here carry mouse names. With the read ending 1 residue before the CDR3 end, the germline J gene is used to fill in that end. The chain has TRBV13-1 and TRBJ1-3; a weak D match, TRBD1 (6 bases). Germline values: CDR1 NSHNY, CDR2 SYGAGN. V was clipped by 5 bases and J by 0 bases, with 9 bases between them. CDR3 size: 14 residues. The sequenced CDR3 bases are TGTGCCAGCAGGGAACAGGGTTCTGGAAATACGCTCTAT. Translation: CASREQGSGNTLY. The entire CDR3 is CASREQGSGNTLYF.

Turning to this clone: The genes and germline here are from mouse. The CDR3 end falls 1 residue outside the read, so it is completed with the germline J gene. The chain uses TRBV1 and TRBJ2-5, with D possibly TRBD1 on 5 matching bases. The CDR3 covers 18 residues. Germline V gene lookup returns CDR1 NSQYPW and CDR2 LRSPGD (reference sequence). V dropped 0 bases and J dropped 0 bases, with 16 bases sitting between them. CDR3 bases read: TGCACCTGCAGTGCAGAAGAAAAGGGGTGGGAAAACCAAGACACCCAGTAC. This codes for CTCSAEEKGWENQDTQY. From start to end, the CDR3 is CTCSAEEKGWENQDTQYF.

This clone was recorded once. Gene names are mouse gene names. CDR3 amino acids: CASSDDRGASDYTF. The CDR3 DNA, read in part, is TGTGCCAGCAGTGATGACAGGGGGGCCTCCGACTACACC. The chain couples TRBV13-1 to TRBJ1-2, with 8 bases identical to TRBD1. The sequenced fragment ends 1 residue before the CDR3 boundary, so the rest is inferred from the germline J gene. This CDR3 spans 14 amino acids. Germline trimming cut 0 bases from V and 4 bases from J; bases unmatched to any gene: 2. The germline V gene has CDR1 NSHNY and CDR2 SYGAGN.

Worth noting for this clone: Gene labels here are mouse ones. The missing CDR3 end, 1 residue past where the read stops, is filled in from the germline J gene. The rearrangement joins TRBV13-1 to TRBJ1-1, with TRBD1 matching over 7 bases. V was clipped by 6 bases and J by 0 bases; unmatched bases: 2. This CDR3 spans 13 amino acids. Germline CDR1 and CDR2: NSHNY and SYGAGN. The CDR3 reads CASKTGPNTEVFF. The sequenced part of the CDR3 DNA is TGTGCCAGCAAGACAGGGCCAAACACAGAAGTCTTC.

In regard to this clone: Any gene name here is a mouse gene name. The CDR3 goes on 1 residue after the read ends, and that part is filled in from the germline J gene. This chain joins TRBV13-1 and TRBJ1-1; 7 bases match TRBD1. Germline V gives CDR1 NSHNY, CDR2 SYGAGN. V was clipped by 3 bases and J by 3 bases; unmatched bases: 2. This CDR3 spans 13 amino acids. The chain's CDR3 is CASSGDRDTEVFF. The CDR3 DNA, read in part, is TGTGCCAGCAGTGGCGACAGGGACACAGAAGTCTTC.

This clone was observed a few times. The gene names given are mouse names. Read coverage stops 1 residue before the CDR3 terminus; the germline J gene supplies the remainder. The V gene is TRBV2, the J gene TRBJ2-1; 9 nucleotides agree with TRBD1. This CDR3 is built from 14 residues. The germline V gene encodes CDR1 LGHNA and CDR2 YSYQKL. Germline trimming cut 4 bases from V and 7 bases from J; bases unmatched to any gene: 5. CDR3 sequence: CASSPQGAGAEQFF. The CDR3 bases that were read are TGTGCCAGCAGCCCACAGGGGGCGGGGGCTGAGCAGTTC.

Remarks on this clone: Gene labels here are mouse ones. The DNA ends 1 residue before the CDR3 does, and the rest of the CDR3 is filled in from the germline J gene. V usage is TRBV13-2 and J usage is TRBJ1-3; D ambiguous. This CDR3 has 14 amino acids. Per the germline V gene, CDR1 is NNHNN and CDR2 is SYGAGS (reference sequence). With 2 bases removed from V and 0 bases from J, the gap between germline ends came to 6 bases. CDR3 region: CASGERNSGNTLYF. CDR3 DNA (partial): TGTGCCAGCGGTGAAAGAAATTCTGGAAATACGCTCTAT.

A note on this clone: Mouse gene names apply. The read finishes 1 residue shy of the CDR3 end, and the germline J gene is used to complete it. The V gene is TRBV19, the J gene TRBJ1-3; tentatively, D is TRBD1 (5 bases). V lost 5 bases to trimming and J lost 0 bases, with 12 bases between them. Germline CDR1 FNHDT, CDR2 SITEND (reference sequence). The CDR3 is 15 amino acids. Incomplete CDR3 DNA: TGTGCCAGCAGCCCCCTGGACAATTCTGGAAATACGCTCTAT. It is translated as CASSPLDNSGNTLY. The whole CDR3 sequence reads CASSPLDNSGNTLYF.

This clone was observed a few times. The listed genes are named as in mouse. Coverage ceases 1 residue before the CDR3 finishes, and the germline J gene fills in the end. The V and J genes are TRBV5 and TRBJ2-7; D is perhaps TRBD1 (6 bases). The CDR3 is 15 residues long. V gave up 0 bases and J gave up 0 bases, with 9 bases separating them. In germline, CDR1 is LGHNA, CDR2 YNLKQL (reference sequence). The covered CDR3 bases are TGTGCCAGCAGCCAAGAGGGACACATCTCCTATGAACAGTAC. Translated: CASSQEGHISYEQY. The full CDR3 is CASSQEGHISYEQYF.

As to this clone: Any gene name here is a mouse gene name. From the germline J gene comes the end of the CDR3, since the read stops 1 residue before it. V gene TRBV4 combines with J gene TRBJ1-4; D remains unclear. V was clipped by 5 bases and J by 0 bases, with 10 bases between them. Germline V lookup: CDR1 LGHDT, CDR2 YNNKQL (reference sequence). The CDR3 loop spans 15 amino acids. The sequenced part of the CDR3 DNA is TGTGCCAGCAGCCCGGGAATCTTTTCCAACGAAAGATTATTT. Its translation is CASSPGIFSNERLF. The full CDR3 protein is CASSPGIFSNERLFF. Together with reference TRBV4 and TRBJ1-4, the CDR3 gives the full variable domain: ETAVFQTPNYHVTQVGNEVSFNCKQTLGHDTMYWYKQDSKKLLKIMFSYNNKQLIVNETVPRRFSPQSSDKAHLNLRIKSVEPEDSAVYLCASSPGIFSNERLFFGHGTKLSVL.

Details on this clone: Mouse gene names apply. The read finishes 1 residue shy of the CDR3 end, and the germline J gene is used to complete it. The J gene is TRBJ2-3, the V gene TRBV19; a weak D match, TRBD1 (6 bases). The V and J ends lost 5 bases and 3 bases respectively, with 10 bases between them. Germline CDR1 FNHDT, CDR2 SITEND (reference sequence). This CDR3 comprises 13 residues. The covered CDR3 bases are TGTGCCAGCAGCCCCAGGGGAGCAGAAACGCTGTAT. Translating it yields CASSPRGAETLY. The full CDR3 sequence reads CASSPRGAETLYF. The full variable domain, its missing parts supplied by reference TRBV19 and TRBJ2-3, is GGIITQTPKFLIGQEGQKLTLKCQQNFNHDTMYWYRQDSGKGLRLIYYSITENDLQKGDLSEGYDASREKKSSFSLTVTSAQKNEMAVFLCASSPRGAETLYFGSGTRLTVL.

Of note for this clone: Gene names denote mouse genes. The read ends 1 residue before the CDR3 terminus; that terminus is restored from the germline J gene. The J gene is TRBJ2-3, the V gene TRBV13-3; 8 bases are shared with TRBD1. This CDR3 is 13 amino acids long. Germline V CDR1 and CDR2: NNHDY, SYVADS. The junction had 2 bases not matched to a gene; V was cut back by 3 bases and J by 5 bases. The covered CDR3 bases are TGTGCCAGCAGTGGGACAGGGAGAGAAACGCTGTAT. This gives the protein CASSGTGRETLY. In full, the CDR3 is CASSGTGRETLYF.

With respect to this clone: Germline and genes: mouse. The CDR3 end falls 1 residue outside the read, so it is completed with the germline J gene. The V and J genes are TRBV29 and TRBJ2-1; TRBD2 aligns across 8 bases. The junction had 1 base not matched to a gene; V was cut back by 6 bases and J by 0 bases. The CDR3 is 14 residues long. Germline V gene sequence: CDR1 MSHET, CDR2 SYDVDS. Partial CDR3 DNA: TGTGCTAGCAGGGACTGGGATAACTATGCTGAGCAGTTC. This encodes CASRDWDNYAEQF. The CDR3 reads in full as CASRDWDNYAEQFF.

On this clone: The gene names given are mouse names. The CDR3 end falls 1 residue outside the read, so it is completed with the germline J gene. This chain joins TRBV20 and TRBJ2-4; D may correspond to TRBD1 or TRBD2 (5 bases each). Trimming took off 0 bases at V and 0 bases at J, with 7 bases between the two ends. Germline values: CDR1 GFQATS, CDR2 STVNSAI. This CDR3 contains 14 residues. CDR3 in amino acids: CGAREGVSQNTLYF. Incomplete CDR3 DNA: TGTGGTGCTAGGGAGGGGGTGAGTCAAAACACCTTGTAC.

For this clone: Any gene name here is a mouse gene name. The read finishes 1 residue shy of the CDR3 end, and the germline J gene is used to complete it. The chain has TRBV5 and TRBJ2-5, with 9 bases lining up with TRBD2. Per the germline V gene, CDR1 is LGHNA and CDR2 is YNLKQL (reference sequence). J was trimmed by 6 bases and V by 0 bases; bases with no gene match: 7. This CDR3 region has 16 residues. Partial CDR3 DNA: TGTGCCAGCAGCCAAGAATGGGGGGGCGCGGGTGACACCCAGTAC. Protein sequence: CASSQEWGGAGDTQY. The CDR3 reads in full as CASSQEWGGAGDTQYF.

On this clone: Gene names are the mouse ones. Read coverage stops 1 residue before the CDR3 terminus; the germline J gene supplies the remainder. The chain carries TRBV19 and TRBJ2-1; 9 bases are a match to TRBD2. Germline V gene sequence: CDR1 FNHDT, CDR2 SITEND (reference sequence). CDR3 length: 16 residues. With 4 bases clipped from V and 1 base from J, the junction kept 6 bases outside the gene matches. CDR3 loop: CASSQFWGGNYAEQFF. The DNA read from the CDR3 is TGTGCCAGCAGTCAATTCTGGGGGGGGAACTATGCTGAGCAGTTC.

This clone was counted only a few times. Mouse germline and gene names are used. The read terminates 1 residue before the CDR3 end, so the remaining end is supplied by the germline J gene. The genes are TRBV24 and TRBJ1-5; D gene ambiguous. CDR3 length: 14 amino acids. The germline CDR1 and CDR2 sequences are KGHTA and FRNEEI. The V end was cut by 0 bases, the J end by 1 base, with 4 bases between. CDR3 sequence reads: CASSLYGNNQAPLF. CDR3 DNA (partial): TGTGCCAGCAGTCTGTACGGGAACAACCAGGCTCCGCTT.

This clone has a handful of counts. Mouse germline and gene names are used. From the germline J gene comes the end of the CDR3, since the read stops 1 residue before it. Other DNA sequences within the sample encode an identical CDR3. The chain employs TRBV20 and TRBJ2-7, with D perhaps matching TRBD2 (6 bases). CDR1 GFQATS and CDR2 STVNSAI come from the germline V gene. CDR3 length equals 11 residues. V lost 2 bases and J lost 4, with 6 bases in between. The covered CDR3 bases are TGTGGTGCTAGGACTGGGTATGAACAGTAC. It translates to CGARTGYEQY. The CDR3 in its entirety is CGARTGYEQYF.

This clone was counted a few times. Any gene name here is a mouse gene name. The missing CDR3 end, 1 residue past where the read stops, is filled in from the germline J gene. The chain has TRBV20 and TRBJ2-7; 8 bases line up with TRBD2. This CDR3 region has 12 residues. Germline lookup yields CDR1 GFQATS and CDR2 STVNSAI. V lost 3 bases, J lost 4 bases, and 2 bases stayed unmatched. Incomplete CDR3 DNA: TGTGGTGCTAGAACTGGGGGTTATGAACAGTAC. Amino acids: CGARTGGYEQY. The entire CDR3 reads CGARTGGYEQYF.

As to this clone: The genes are named according to mouse. The CDR3 goes on 1 residue after the read ends, and that part is filled in from the germline J gene. The chain is built from TRBV5 and TRBJ1-1; D remains unclear. V was clipped by 0 bases and J by 0 bases, with 8 bases between them. Germline-derived CDR1 and CDR2 are LGHNA and YNLKQL (reference sequence). The CDR3 contains 15 residues. The sequenced part of the CDR3 DNA is TGTGCCAGCAGCCAAGATCAAATTGCAAACACAGAAGTCTTC. Its translation: CASSQDQIANTEVF. The complete CDR3 reads CASSQDQIANTEVFF.

This clone has a single count. Genes here carry mouse names. The read ends 1 residue early relative to the CDR3; the germline J gene fills the gap. The V gene is TRBV29, the J gene TRBJ1-4; TRBD1 matches at 7 bases. This CDR3 is 16 amino acids long. Germline loops: CDR1 MSHET, CDR2 SYDVDS. V trimming: 3 bases; J trimming: 0 bases; junction bases outside the gene matches: 4. CDR3 in amino acids: CASSFPGTVSNERLFF. Partial CDR3 DNA: TGTGCTAGCAGTTTCCCCGGGACAGTTTCCAACGAAAGATTATTT.

In regard to this clone: Gene names are the mouse ones. The read is 1 residue too short to cover the CDR3 end, so that end is filled in from the germline J gene. The chain links TRBV29 to TRBJ1-2, with 9 bases identical to TRBD1. Trimming took 3 bases from V and 2 from J; bases not matched to a gene: 1. The germline V gene encodes CDR1 MSHET and CDR2 SYDVDS. The CDR3 runs to 14 residues. The DNA read from the CDR3 is TGTGCTAGCAGTTTGACAGGGGGGAACTCCGACTACACC. Translation: CASSLTGGNSDYT. Given in full, the CDR3 is CASSLTGGNSDYTF.

Notes on this clone: Gene and germline names: mouse. The missing CDR3 end, 1 residue past where the read stops, is filled in from the germline J gene. V and J are TRBV13-1 and TRBJ2-4, with a tentative D call TRBD1 (5 bases). V dropped 3 bases and J dropped 5 bases, with 13 bases sitting between them. Germline V gene data show CDR1 as NSHNY and CDR2 as SYGAGN. This CDR3 comprises 14 residues. The CDR3 DNA, read in part, is TGTGCCAGCAGTGGAACAGGAGGAAGAAACACCTTGTAC. Translating gives CASSGTGGRNTLY. The full CDR3 protein is CASSGTGGRNTLYF.

With regard to this clone: The gene symbols are mouse symbols. The read terminates 1 residue before the CDR3 end, so the remaining end is supplied by the germline J gene. The chain employs TRBV17 and TRBJ2-3, with a possible D match to TRBD2 (5 bases). The germline V gene encodes CDR1 MNHDT and CDR2 YYDKIL. CDR3 length equals 16 residues. V was shortened by 1 base and J by 0 bases, with 11 bases between the two germline ends. The part of the CDR3 DNA that was read is TGTGCTAGCAGTAGAGGGAGGACTACTAGTGCAGAAACGCTGTAT. As protein: CASSRGRTTSAETLY. Given in full, the CDR3 is CASSRGRTTSAETLYF.

This clone occurred a few times. Mouse names are used for the genes. The CDR3 end lies 1 residue beyond the end of the read and is filled in from the germline J gene. The chain joins TRBV20 to TRBJ2-7; D perhaps matches TRBD2 (7 bases). V lost 2 bases, J lost 0 bases, and 11 bases lay in between. This CDR3 is 14 amino acids long. CDR1 is GFQATS, CDR2 STVNSAI, per germline. The chain's CDR3 is CGARWGASSYEQYF. The part of the CDR3 DNA that was read is TGTGGTGCTAGGTGGGGGGCCAGCTCCTATGAACAGTAC.